The 14 T cell receptor beta chains below come from one sample, sequenced in a study of T-cell memory formation after mild COVID-19. TCRdb re-analysed the 5' RACE reads in MiXCR, keeping a single row per CDR3 protein. The profile shows under 200,000 distinct CDR3 sequences, more than 9% of them singletons. Sequencing was performed on PBMCs or a T cell subset sorted from them (not recorded which). These receptors came from a man younger than 35 who had mild COVID-19 (a few samples of this study predate the infection). Cell type and time point are not known.

The chain is built from TRBV28 and TRBJ2-4; D not resolved. Per the germline V gene, CDR1 is MDHEN and CDR2 is SYDVKM. The CDR3 consists of 14 residues. The V end lost 0 bases, the J end lost 2 bases, and 5 bases lay between the germline ends. The chain's CDR3 is CASSLWGSKNIQYF. The DNA of the CDR3 is TGTGCCAGCAGTTTATGGGGATCCAAAAACATTCAGTACTTC.

This clonotype occurred a few times. This chain uses TRBV2 with TRBJ1-1; TRBD1 matches 7 bases. With V trimmed by 11 bases and J by 7 bases, 7 bases remained unmatched. The length of the CDR3 is 11 residues. The germline CDR1 and CDR2 sequences are SNHLY and FYNNEI. This chain's CDR3 is CAARDSLEAFF. In DNA form, the CDR3 reads TGTGCCGCTAGGGACAGTCTTGAAGCTTTCTTT.

This clonotype was detected many times. The gene calls are TRBV4-3 and TRBJ2-5; D ambiguous. Germline lookup yields CDR1 LGHNA and CDR2 YSLEER. V lost 1 base, J lost 0 bases, and 6 bases lay in between. The CDR3 spans 14 residues. The CDR3: CASSQGTYQETQYF. The CDR3 DNA is TGCGCCAGCAGCCAAGGTACCTACCAAGAGACCCAGTACTTC.

This clonotype was observed a few times. The CDR3 DNA is TGTGCCAGCAGCCTCCCAGGGGTCCATGAGCAGTTCTTC. This encodes CASSLPGVHEQFF. V and J are TRBV5-5 and TRBJ2-1; D is perhaps TRBD1 (6 bases). Germline V gives CDR1 SGHKS, CDR2 YYEKEE (reference sequence). This CDR3 region has 13 residues. The V end was cut by 4 bases, the J end by 8 bases, with 13 bases between.

The sample holds a few counts of this clonotype. This chain links TRBV3-1 with TRBJ2-5; D unresolved. Germline-derived CDR1 and CDR2 are LGHDT and YNNKEL (reference sequence). The CDR3 extends over 16 amino acids. V was cut by 1 base and J by 1 base, with 13 bases left in between. CDR3 DNA: TGTGCCAGCAGCCAAGGAGCCCCGGGTCTCCAAGAGACCCAGTACTTC. Its protein is CASSQGAPGLQETQYF.

The chain couples TRBV20-1 to TRBJ2-3; 7 nucleotides align to TRBD2. Germline lookup yields CDR1 DFQATT and CDR2 SNEGSKA (reference sequence). CDR3 length: 16 amino acids. Trimming took 3 bases from V and 4 from J; bases not matched to a gene: 13. As DNA, the CDR3 is TGCAGTGCTAGCGGGCGGGGGTTAGCCCAGTCAGATACGCAGTATTTT. Its translation: CSASGRGLAQSDTQYF.

V is TRBV7-2 and J is TRBJ2-2; D gene ambiguous. Germline CDR1 SGHTA, CDR2 FQGNSA. Trimming cost V 1 base and J 1 base, with 10 bases left between them. The CDR3 sequence is 16 residues long. This CDR3 reads CASSLEMGMNTGELFF. In DNA, the CDR3 is TGTGCCAGCAGCTTAGAGATGGGGATGAACACCGGGGAGCTGTTTTTT.

This clonotype came up many times. V is TRBV12-3 or TRBV12-4 and J is TRBJ1-1; the match to TRBD1 covers 8 bases. The CDR3 spans 14 residues. V lost 6 bases and J lost 5; bases outside the gene matches: 8. CDR3 region: CASSLRQGLTEAFF. CDR3 nucleotide sequence: TGTGCCAGCAGCCTTAGACAGGGGCTAACTGAAGCTTTCTTT.

The J gene is TRBJ1-2, the V gene TRBV10-3; D is unresolved. Germline loops: CDR1 ENHRY, CDR2 SYGVKD. This CDR3 spans 14 amino acids. Deletions cut 2 bases from V and 7 bases from J, with 14 bases between. CDR3 protein: CAISERQAGFGYTF. Here the CDR3 DNA reads TGTGCCATCAGTGAGCGGCAGGCGGGTTTTGGCTACACCTTC.

The chain uses TRBV6-6 and TRBJ2-1, with D unresolved. Trimming left V 6 bases short and J 3 bases short, with 15 bases between. The germline V gene encodes CDR1 MNHNY and CDR2 SVGAGI (reference sequence). The CDR3 is 15 residues long. The CDR3 DNA follows: TGTGCCAGCAGCCTAACCCGGGCGAGCTACAATGAGCAGTTCTTC. Translation: CASSLTRASYNEQFF.

The chain links TRBV6-5 to TRBJ2-7; 9 bases match TRBD1. Germline CDR1 and CDR2: MNHEY and SVGAGI. This CDR3 spans 15 amino acids. Trimming cost V 4 bases and J 6 bases; bases outside gene matches: 10. CDR3 region: CASSSSGTGRREQYF. CDR3 nucleotide sequence: TGTGCCAGCAGTTCTTCCGGGACAGGGCGCCGCGAGCAGTACTTC.

The J gene is TRBJ2-1, the V gene TRBV12-5; 11 bases are a match to TRBD2. After removal of 2 bases from V and 6 bases from J, the junction contained 9 bases not matched to a gene. This CDR3 comprises 17 residues. The germline V gene has CDR1 LGHNT and CDR2 FRNRAP. The CDR3 is CASGLNPSGGPLNEQFF. The CDR3 coding sequence is TGTGCTAGTGGTTTGAACCCTAGCGGGGGGCCCCTCAATGAGCAGTTCTTC. The full variable domain, rest sourced from reference TRBV12-5 and TRBJ2-1, is DARVTQTPRHKVTEMGQEVTMRCQPILGHNTVFWYRQTMMQGLELLAYFRNRAPLDDSGMPKDRFSAEMPDATLATLKIQPSEPRDSAVYFCASGLNPSGGPLNEQFFGPGTRLTVL.

The chain has TRBV7-9 and TRBJ2-5, with TRBD1 as a possible D gene (6 bases). The V gene lost 5 bases and the J gene lost 5 bases, with 18 bases spanning the gap. The CDR3 runs 15 residues. CDR1 and CDR2 (germline): SEHNR, FQNEAQ (reference sequence). CDR3 amino acids: CASSPDRSRWETQYF. The CDR3 DNA sequence: TGTGCCAGCAGCCCGGACAGAAGTCGGTGGGAGACCCAGTACTTC.

This clonotype has a handful of counts. The V gene is TRBV6-2 or TRBV6-3, the J gene TRBJ2-2, with 8 bases aligning to TRBD2. CDR1 is MNHEY and CDR2 is SVGEGT in the germline V gene. J was trimmed by 5 bases and V by 6 bases; bases with no gene match: 8. CDR3 length: 15 residues. CDR3 nucleotide sequence: TGTGCCAGCAGGAGTTGGCGGGGGGAGACCGGGGAGCTGTTTTTT. Its translation: CASRSWRGETGELFF.